This is a list of T cell receptor beta chains from one sample in a study of T cell changes during pregnancy in multiple sclerosis. Method: immunoSEQ multiplex PCR; TCRdb's copy keeps in-frame clones and lacks some. This table holds approximately 100,000 clones, 85% to 95% found once. Sequencing used peripheral blood, obtained in the first trimester of pregnancy. Receptors originate from a female donor with multiple sclerosis, enrolled in a pregnancy study. Each CDR3 is given with its conserved first and last residue. D genes are given only for firm matches. Expanded clones are given a class, and other clones once, few, many or no size at all.

>TRBJ2-6|NA|TRBV5-1|NA
TGCGCCAGCAGCCGCACTTCTGGGGCCAACGTCCTGACTTTC
CASSRTSGANVLTF
>TRBJ1-1|NA|TRBV7-9|NA
TGTGCCAGCAGCTGGGGCGGCATGAACACTGAAGCTTTCTTT
CASSWGGMNTEAFF
>TRBJ2-1|NA|TRBV2|TRBD1
TGTGCCAGCAGTGAAGTTAGGGGGCGCGTCGGTGAGCAGTTCTTC
CASSEVRGRVGEQFF
>TRBJ1-2|NA|TRBV10-3|TRBD1
TGTGCCATCAGTGAGTCCCGGGACAGGGTTAACTATGGCTACACCTTC
CAISESRDRVNYGYTF
>TRBJ2-7|once|TRBV27|NA
TGTGCCAGCAGTTTACACGTATCCGGGACAAGGGTATACGAGCAGTACTTC
CASSLHVSGTRVYEQYF
>TRBJ1-2|once|TRBV18|TRBD1
TGTGCCAGCTCACCAATCGGGACAGATTTTTATGGCTACACCTTC
CASSPIGTDFYGYTF
>TRBJ2-7|NA|TRBV5-1|TRBD2
TGCGCCAGCAGTGGGCTAGCGGAGTCCTACGAGCAGTACTTC
CASSGLAESYEQYF
>TRBJ2-3|once|TRBV15|TRBD2
TGTGCCACCAGCAGAGATACGGGGGGGCCCCGACAGACCACAGATACGCAGTATTTT
CATSRDTGGPRQTTDTQYF
>TRBJ2-3|NA|TRBV9|TRBD2
TGTGCCAGCAGCGTAGATCCAGCGGGGGAGGTTGTAGATACGCAGTATTTT
CASSVDPAGEVVDTQYF
>TRBJ1-5|few|TRBV18|TRBD1
TGTGCCAGCTCACTCGACAGGGATCAGCCCCAGCATTTT
CASSLDRDQPQHF
>TRBJ1-5|NA|TRBV6-5|NA
TGTGCCAGCAGTTTAGGGGCTAGCAATCAGCCCCAGCATTTT
CASSLGASNQPQHF
>TRBJ2-3|NA|TRBV11-2|TRBD2
TGTGCCAGCAGCTTAGGGGGGTCCCTAGCGGGGTTTTTCACAGATACGCAGTATTTT
CASSLGGSLAGFFTDTQYF
>TRBJ1-2|NA|TRBV7-7|TRBD1
TGTGCTAGCAGCTTAGGAGGGACAGGGCTTATTTGCTATGGCTACACCTTC
CASSLGGTGLICYGYTF
>TRBJ1-2|NA|TRBV7-9|TRBD1
TGTGCCAGCAGCCATACCGACAGGGAGAGTGCCCAATTC
CASSHTDRESAQF
>TRBJ2-7|NA|TRBV15|TRBD2
TGTGCCACCAGCGATGGGTGGGAGGGCTACGAGCAGTACTTC
CATSDGWEGYEQYF
>TRBJ2-7|NA|TRBV5-6|NA
TGTGCCAGCAGCTTAACAGGGCTCTACGAGCAGTACTTC
CASSLTGLYEQYF
>TRBJ1-4|once|TRBV6-1|NA
TGTGCCAGCAGTGGAGGGGGTGAGAATGAAAAACTGTTTTTT
CASSGGGENEKLFF
>TRBJ1-5|NA|TRBV7-8|NA
TGTGCCAGCAGCTTCGGACTTATTCGGGGAAGCAATCAGCCCCAGCATTTT
CASSFGLIRGSNQPQHF
>TRBJ2-3|NA|TRBV9|NA
TGTGCCAGCAGCGACACGGATACGCAGTATTTT
CASSDTDTQYF
>TRBJ2-7|NA|TRBV6-1|NA
TGTGCCAGCGGCCCCCTTTTGGGGGGCGAGCAGTACTTC
CASGPLLGGEQYF
>TRBJ2-2|NA|TRBV6-1|TRBD2
TGTGCCAGCACGGGAAGCGGGGGGGACACCGGGGAGCTGTTTTTT
CASTGSGGDTGELFF
>TRBJ2-2|NA|TRBV30|TRBD2
TGTGCCTGGAGTAGGAGTAGCGGGGGGGCGAACACCGGGGAGCTGTTTTTT
CAWSRSSGGANTGELFF
>TRBJ2-5|NA|TRBV5-4|TRBD1
TGTGCCAGCAGCTGGGGACAGGGGGTTGTGGAGACCCAGTACTTC
CASSWGQGVVETQYF
>TRBJ1-6|NA|TRBV6-6|TRBD1
TGTGCCAGCATGAACAGGGGGGATTCACCCCTCCACTTT
CASMNRGDSPLHF
>TRBJ1-1|NA|TRBV27|NA
TGTGCCAGCAGTGTATTAACAGGGAACACTGAAGCTTTCTTT
CASSVLTGNTEAFF
>TRBJ1-1|NA|TRBV6-5|NA
TGTGCCAGCAGTTATCGTATACGGACTGAAGCTTTCTTT
CASSYRIRTEAFF
>TRBJ2-7|NA|TRBV5-1|NA
TGCGCCAGCAGCTCCGGGACAACCCCATACGAGCAGTACTTC
CASSSGTTPYEQYF
>TRBJ2-7|NA|TRBV2|TRBD1
TGTGCCAGCAGTGAACAGGGACAGGGGCCGACCTACGAGCAGTACTTC
CASSEQGQGPTYEQYF
>TRBJ2-7|NA|TRBV19|NA
TGTGCCAGTAGTATACTAGGCAGTCGTAACTACGAGCAGTACTTC
CASSILGSRNYEQYF
>TRBJ1-1|NA|TRBV11-1|NA
TGTGCCAGCAGCTCCCTCGGGGTGAACACTGAAGCTTTCTTT
CASSSLGVNTEAFF
>TRBJ1-1|NA|TRBV9|NA
TGTGCCAGCAGCTTACAGGCCCTGAACACTGAAGCTTTCTTT
CASSLQALNTEAFF
>TRBJ2-1|NA|TRBV5-1|TRBD2
TGCGCCAGCAGCTCGACTAGCGGGTTTTTAAATGAGCAGTTCTTC
CASSSTSGFLNEQFF
>TRBJ2-5|NA|TRBV2|TRBD2
TGTGCCAGCAGTGAAGCGCAAAGTCTAGCGGTAGAGACCCAGTACTTC
CASSEAQSLAVETQYF
>TRBJ2-2|NA|TRBV5-1|NA
TGCGCCAGCAGCCCCGCTGGCGGGGGCACCTCGAACACCGGGGAGCTGTTTTTT
CASSPAGGGTSNTGELFF
>TRBJ2-7|once|TRBV29-1|TRBD1
TGCAGCGTTGTAGGGGGCCCGGCCGTGAACGAGCAGTACTTC
CSVVGGPAVNEQYF
>TRBJ2-2|NA|TRBV11-1|TRBD1
TGTGCCAGCAGCCTAGGGACAGGGCCGAACACCGGGGAGCTGTTTTTT
CASSLGTGPNTGELFF
>TRBJ1-2|NA|TRBV27|NA
TGTGCCAGCAGTTCCTCCTCAGGGGATGGGTATGGCTACACCTTC
CASSSSSGDGYGYTF
>TRBJ1-1|NA|TRBV29-1|NA
TGCAGCGCAGGGATGTATGCGGCAGAAGCTTTCTTT
CSAGMYAAEAFF
>TRBJ2-1|NA|TRBV11-2|TRBD2
TGTGCCAGCAGCTCCAGAACGGCTGCCAGAGCGGGGGGGGGTGAGCAGTTCTTC
CASSSRTAARAGGGEQFF
>TRBJ2-3|NA|TRBV10-3|NA
TGTGCCATCAGTGGGGTCACTAAAAGCACAGATACGCAGTATTTT
CAISGVTKSTDTQYF
>TRBJ1-1|NA|TRBV7-3|NA
TGTGCCAGCAGAAGCAGGGAGGGGACTGAAGCTTTCTTT
CASRSREGTEAFF
>TRBJ2-3|NA|TRBV9|NA
TGTGCCAGCAGCGCCATCTACCGGGGCACAGATACGCAGTATTTT
CASSAIYRGTDTQYF
>TRBJ2-7|NA|TRBV15|NA
TGTGCCACCAGCAGAGGACGTCTCGGGGACTACGAGCAGTACTTC
CATSRGRLGDYEQYF
>TRBJ1-5|NA|TRBV6-1|TRBD1
TGTGCCAGCAGGACAGGGACCCTAGACAATCAGCCCCAGCATTTT
CASRTGTLDNQPQHF
>TRBJ1-4|NA|TRBV9|NA
TGTGCCAGCAGCGTACAGGCACGCGTTAATGAAAAACTGTTTTTT
CASSVQARVNEKLFF
>TRBJ2-2|NA|TRBV9|TRBD1
TGTGCCAGCAGCGTAGCCATCGCGGCAGGGGGGAACACCGGGGAGCTGTTTTTT
CASSVAIAAGGNTGELFF
>TRBJ2-7|once|TRBV7-2|TRBD1
TGTGCCAGCAGCTTAGGGGGGACAGCAGGTCCCTACGAGCAGTACTTC
CASSLGGTAGPYEQYF
>TRBJ1-1|NA|TRBV9|NA
TGTGCCAGCAGCGTAGCTACAGATCTGAACACTGAAGCTTTCTTT
CASSVATDLNTEAFF
>TRBJ2-1|NA|TRBV7-2|TRBD1
TGTGCCAGCAGCTCCCTCGGGACAGGCTACAATGAGCAGTTCTTC
CASSSLGTGYNEQFF
>TRBJ1-6|NA|TRBV6-1|TRBD1
TGTGCCAGCAGTGATTGGGACAGGATCTCCTATAATTCACCCCTCCACTTT
CASSDWDRISYNSPLHF
>TRBJ1-2|NA|TRBV29-1|NA
TGCAGCGTTGGCCAGGGGAATGGCTACACCTTC
CSVGQGNGYTF
>TRBJ1-2|NA|TRBV18|TRBD1
TGTGCCAGCTCAAATTTCAGGGGGCGCGATGGCGGCTACACCTTC
CASSNFRGRDGGYTF
>TRBJ2-5|NA|TRBV5-4|TRBD2
TGTGCCAGCAGCCTACGCGGGGGGCCGCAGGAAGAGACCCAGTACTTC
CASSLRGGPQEETQYF
>TRBJ1-5|NA|TRBV18|NA
TGTGCAACCGTCGGCGGGTACAATCAGCCCCAGCATTTT
CATVGGYNQPQHF
>TRBJ1-1|NA|TRBV6-5|NA
TGTGCCAGCAGTTACTCGACGACGGTTGAGGGTACTGAAGCTTTCTTT
CASSYSTTVEGTEAFF
>TRBJ2-2|NA|TRBV2|NA
TGTGCCAGCAGTGAGGGACAGAACACCGGGGAGCTGTTTTTT
CASSEGQNTGELFF
>TRBJ2-7|NA|TRBV15|NA
TGTGCCACCAGCAGCCGTGACACATCCTACGAGCAGTACTTC
CATSSRDTSYEQYF
>TRBJ1-2|NA|TRBV10-1|TRBD1
TGCGCCAGCAGTCCCGGGACAGCCTATGGCTACACCTTC
CASSPGTAYGYTF